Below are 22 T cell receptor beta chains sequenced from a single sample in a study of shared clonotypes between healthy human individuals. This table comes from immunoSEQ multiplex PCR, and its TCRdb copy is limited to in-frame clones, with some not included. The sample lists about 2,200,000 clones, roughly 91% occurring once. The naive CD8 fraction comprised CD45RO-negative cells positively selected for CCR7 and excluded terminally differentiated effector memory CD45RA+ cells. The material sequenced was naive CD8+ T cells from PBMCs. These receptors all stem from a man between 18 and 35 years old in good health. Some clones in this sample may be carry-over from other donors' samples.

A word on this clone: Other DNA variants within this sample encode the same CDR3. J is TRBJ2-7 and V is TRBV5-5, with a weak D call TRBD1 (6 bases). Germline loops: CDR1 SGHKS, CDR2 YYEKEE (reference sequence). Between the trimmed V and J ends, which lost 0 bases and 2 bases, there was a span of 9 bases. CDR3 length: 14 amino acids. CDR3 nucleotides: TGTGCCAGCAGCTTGGCACAGGGTACCTACGAGCAGTACTTC. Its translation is CASSLAQGTYEQYF.

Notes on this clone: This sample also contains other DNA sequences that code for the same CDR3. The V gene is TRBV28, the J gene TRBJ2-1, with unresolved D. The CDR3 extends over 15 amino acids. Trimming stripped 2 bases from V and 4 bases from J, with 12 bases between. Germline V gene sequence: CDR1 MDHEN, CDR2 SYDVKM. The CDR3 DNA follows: TGTGCCAGCAGTTTAGGTACTGGACCTTACAATGAGCAGTTCTTC. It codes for CASSLGTGPYNEQFF.

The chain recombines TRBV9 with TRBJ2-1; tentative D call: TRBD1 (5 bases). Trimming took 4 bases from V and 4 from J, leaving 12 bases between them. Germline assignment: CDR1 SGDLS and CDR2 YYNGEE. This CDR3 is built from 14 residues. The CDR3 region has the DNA TGTGCCAGCAGCCTTACGACAGCTTACAATGAGCAGTTCTTC. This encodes CASSLTTAYNEQFF.

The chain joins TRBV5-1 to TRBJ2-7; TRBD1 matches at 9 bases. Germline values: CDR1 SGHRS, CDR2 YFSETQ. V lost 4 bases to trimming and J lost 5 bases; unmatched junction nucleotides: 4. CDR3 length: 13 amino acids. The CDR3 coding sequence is TGCGCCAGCAGCGCCGGACAGGGGAACGAGCAGTACTTC. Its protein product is CASSAGQGNEQYF.

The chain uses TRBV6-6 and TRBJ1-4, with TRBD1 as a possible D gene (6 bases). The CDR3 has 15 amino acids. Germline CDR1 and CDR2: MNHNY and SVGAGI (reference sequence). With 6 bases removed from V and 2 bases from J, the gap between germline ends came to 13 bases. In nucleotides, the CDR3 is TGTGCCAGCAGGAGGGGGGCGTTTACTAATGAAAAACTGTTTTTT. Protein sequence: CASRRGAFTNEKLFF.

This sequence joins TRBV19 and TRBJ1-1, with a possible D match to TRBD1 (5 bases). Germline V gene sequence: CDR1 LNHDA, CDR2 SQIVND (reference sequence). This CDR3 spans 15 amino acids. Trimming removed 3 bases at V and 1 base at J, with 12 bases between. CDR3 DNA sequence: TGTGCCAGTAGTATCGGTCAGGGAAGGAACACTGAAGCTTTCTTT. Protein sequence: CASSIGQGRNTEAFF.

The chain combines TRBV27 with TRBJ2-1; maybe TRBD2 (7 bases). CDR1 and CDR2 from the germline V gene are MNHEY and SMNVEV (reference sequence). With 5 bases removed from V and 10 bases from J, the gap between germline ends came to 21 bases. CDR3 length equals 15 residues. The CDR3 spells CASSPVGGALSEQFF. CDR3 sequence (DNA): TGTGCCAGCAGTCCCGTTGGGGGGGCGCTTAGCGAGCAGTTCTTC.

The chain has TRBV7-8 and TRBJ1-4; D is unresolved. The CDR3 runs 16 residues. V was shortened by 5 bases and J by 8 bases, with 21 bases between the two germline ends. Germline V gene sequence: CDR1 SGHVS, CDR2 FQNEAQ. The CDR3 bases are TGTGCCAGCAGCCATGGAACTGAGGGTCGTAGAGAAAAACTGTTTTTT. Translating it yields CASSHGTEGRREKLFF.

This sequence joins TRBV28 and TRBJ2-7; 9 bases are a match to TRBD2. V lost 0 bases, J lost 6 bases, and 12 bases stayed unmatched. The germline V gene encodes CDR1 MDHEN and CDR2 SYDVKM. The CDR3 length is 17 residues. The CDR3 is CASSLWGSGSRNPEQYF. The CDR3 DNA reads TGTGCCAGCAGTTTATGGGGTAGCGGGAGCAGGAACCCCGAGCAGTACTTC.

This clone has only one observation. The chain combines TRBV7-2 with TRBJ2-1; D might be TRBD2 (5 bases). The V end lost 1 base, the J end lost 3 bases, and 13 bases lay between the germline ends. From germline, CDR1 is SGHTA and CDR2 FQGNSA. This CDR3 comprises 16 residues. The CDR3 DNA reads TGTGCCAGCAGCTTAGATCGGGAAGGGATCTACAATGAGCAGTTCTTC. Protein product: CASSLDREGIYNEQFF.

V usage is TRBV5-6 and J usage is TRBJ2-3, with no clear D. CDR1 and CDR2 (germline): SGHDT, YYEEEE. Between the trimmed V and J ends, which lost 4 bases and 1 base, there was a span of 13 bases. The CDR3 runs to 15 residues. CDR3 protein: CASSPNGWGTDTQYF. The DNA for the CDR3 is TGTGCCAGCAGCCCGAATGGCTGGGGCACAGATACGCAGTATTTT.

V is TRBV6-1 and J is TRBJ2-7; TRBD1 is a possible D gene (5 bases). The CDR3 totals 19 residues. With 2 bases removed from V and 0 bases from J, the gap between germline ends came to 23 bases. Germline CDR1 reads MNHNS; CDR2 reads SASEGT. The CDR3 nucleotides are TGTGCCAGCAGTGAAAGGAAGGTAAATCCTTTTGACAGCTCCTACGAGCAGTACTTC. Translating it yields CASSERKVNPFDSSYEQYF.

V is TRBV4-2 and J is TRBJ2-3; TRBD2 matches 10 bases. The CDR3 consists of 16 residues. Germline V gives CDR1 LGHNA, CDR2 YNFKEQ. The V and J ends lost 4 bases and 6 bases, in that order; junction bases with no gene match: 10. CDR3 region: CASSRSGGGHEDTQYF. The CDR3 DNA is TGTGCCAGCAGCCGCAGCGGGGGGGGTCACGAGGATACGCAGTATTTT.

CDR3 DNA: TGCGCCAGCAGCCAAGGACTGGGGCCTAGCACAGATACGCAGTATTTT. Its protein is CASSQGLGPSTDTQYF. The V call is TRBV4-1, the J call TRBJ2-3; D perhaps matches TRBD1 (5 bases). V was clipped by 1 base and J by 0 bases, with 11 bases between them. This CDR3 is 16 amino acids long. Germline assignment: CDR1 MGHRA and CDR2 YSYEKL.

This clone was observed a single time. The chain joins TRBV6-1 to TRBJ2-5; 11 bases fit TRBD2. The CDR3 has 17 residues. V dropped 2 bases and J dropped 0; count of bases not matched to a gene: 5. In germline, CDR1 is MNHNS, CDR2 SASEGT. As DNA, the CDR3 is TGTGCCAGCAGTGAACTAGCGGGAGGAATGTACCAAGAGACCCAGTACTTC. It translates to CASSELAGGMYQETQYF.

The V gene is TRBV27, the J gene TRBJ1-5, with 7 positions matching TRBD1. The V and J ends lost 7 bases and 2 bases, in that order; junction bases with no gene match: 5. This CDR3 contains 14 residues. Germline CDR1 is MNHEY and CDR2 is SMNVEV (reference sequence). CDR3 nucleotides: TGTGCCAGCAAAGACAGGGCTGGCAATCAGCCCCAGCATTTT. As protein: CASKDRAGNQPQHF.

The CDR3 nucleotides are TGTGCCAGCAGTTTTTTTCTGGGAGCGGATACGCAGTATTTT. It encodes CASSFFLGADTQYF. The rearrangement joins TRBV27 to TRBJ2-3, with a possible D match to TRBD2 (5 bases). V dropped 3 bases and J dropped 6 bases, with 13 bases sitting between them. The CDR3 has 14 amino acids. Germline V CDR1 and CDR2: MNHEY, SMNVEV (reference sequence).

This CDR3 reads CASSQGLAGDEQYF. The CDR3 DNA follows: TGTGCCAGCAGCCAAGGGCTAGCGGGAGACGAGCAGTACTTC. This chain connects TRBV4-2 to TRBJ2-5, with 10 nucleotides matching TRBD2. The DNA end favors TRBJ2-7, so the J call may be wrong. Germline V CDR1 and CDR2: LGHNA, YNFKEQ. The CDR3 totals 14 residues.

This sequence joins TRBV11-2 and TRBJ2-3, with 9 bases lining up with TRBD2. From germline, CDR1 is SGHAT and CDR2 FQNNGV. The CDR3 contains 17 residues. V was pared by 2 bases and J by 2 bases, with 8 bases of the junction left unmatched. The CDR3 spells CASSLRSSGELTDTQYF. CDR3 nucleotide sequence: TGTGCCAGCAGCTTAAGGTCTAGCGGGGAACTCACAGATACGCAGTATTTT.

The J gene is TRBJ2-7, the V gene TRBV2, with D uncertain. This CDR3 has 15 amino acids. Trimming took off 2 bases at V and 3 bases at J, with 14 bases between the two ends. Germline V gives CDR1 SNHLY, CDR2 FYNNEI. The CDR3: CASSEFGGNDYEQYF. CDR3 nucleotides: TGTGCCAGCAGTGAATTTGGTGGCAACGACTACGAGCAGTACTTC.

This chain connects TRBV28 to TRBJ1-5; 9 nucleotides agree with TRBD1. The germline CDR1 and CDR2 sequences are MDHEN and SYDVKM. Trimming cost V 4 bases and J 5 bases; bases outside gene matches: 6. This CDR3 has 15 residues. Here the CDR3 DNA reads TGTGCCAGCAGTTCCCGGGACAGGGTGGATCAGCCCCAGCATTTT. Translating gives CASSSRDRVDQPQHF. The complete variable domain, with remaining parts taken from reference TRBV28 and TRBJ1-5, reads DVKVTQSSRYLVKRTGEKVFLECVQDMDHENMFWYRQDPGLGLRLIYFSYDVKMKEKGDIPEGYSVSREKKERFSLILESASTNQTSMYLCASSSRDRVDQPQHFGDGTRLSIL.

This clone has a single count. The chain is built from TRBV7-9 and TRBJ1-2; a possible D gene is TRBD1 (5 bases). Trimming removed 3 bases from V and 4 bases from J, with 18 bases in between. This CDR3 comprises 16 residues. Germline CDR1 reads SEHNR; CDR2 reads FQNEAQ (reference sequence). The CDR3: CASSLSHIDRAYGYTF. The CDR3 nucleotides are TGTGCCAGCAGCTTGTCCCATATAGACAGAGCCTATGGCTACACCTTC.